This TCR beta chain came from a study of blood T cells in healthy people across ages. In the case of this clonotype: Its antigen is unknown.

Sample-barcoded 5' priming and a J-beta primer mix drove a second PCR of roughly 7 to 11 cycles. TCRdb fed the 5' RACE reads into MiXCR, producing one record per CDR3 protein. Of about 640,000 distinct CDR3 sequences in the sample, around three fifths are singletons; the top ten hold 30% to 40%. Findings and caveats of the study: It was not possible, with unsorted PBMCs, to conclusively compare naive and antigen-experienced cells.

Sequencing was carried out using blood. The sequence derives from a man aged 60 to 75 in good health.

CDR3 sequence: CASSSPPGGNNEQFF. The DNA of the CDR3 is TGTGCCAGCAGTTCACCCCCGGGAGGGAACAATGAGCAGTTCTTC. This rearrangement joins TRBV28 to TRBJ2-1; 8 bases map to TRBD2. Germline V gene sequence: CDR1 MDHEN, CDR2 SYDVKM. CDR3 length equals 15 residues. V lost 4 bases and J lost 5; bases outside the gene matches: 7.